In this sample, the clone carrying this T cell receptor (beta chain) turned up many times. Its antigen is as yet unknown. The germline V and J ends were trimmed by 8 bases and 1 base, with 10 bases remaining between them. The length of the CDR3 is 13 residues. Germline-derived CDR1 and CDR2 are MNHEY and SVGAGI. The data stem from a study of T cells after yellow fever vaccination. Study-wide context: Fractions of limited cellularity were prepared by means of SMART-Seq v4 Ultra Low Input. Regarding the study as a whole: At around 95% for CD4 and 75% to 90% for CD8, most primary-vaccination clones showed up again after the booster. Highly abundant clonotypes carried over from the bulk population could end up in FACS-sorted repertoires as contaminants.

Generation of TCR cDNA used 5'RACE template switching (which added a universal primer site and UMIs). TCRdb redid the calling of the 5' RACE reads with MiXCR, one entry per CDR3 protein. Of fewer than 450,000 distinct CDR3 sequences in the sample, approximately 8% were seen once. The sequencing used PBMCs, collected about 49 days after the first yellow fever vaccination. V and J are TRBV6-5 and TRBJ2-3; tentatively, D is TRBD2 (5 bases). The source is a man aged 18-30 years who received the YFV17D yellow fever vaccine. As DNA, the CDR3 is TGTGCCAGCTCATATAGCGGCACAGATACGCAGTATTTT. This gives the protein CASSYSGTDTQYF.